The 13 T cell receptor beta chains in this list originate from one sample, sequenced in a study of chronic HIV infection and antiretroviral therapy. TCRdb reprocessed the 5' RACE reads via MiXCR and lists one record per CDR3 protein. The table has tens of thousands of distinct CDR3 sequences, approximately 7.4% seen once. The sample comprised peripheral blood. The receptors shown here come from an adult who had HIV and had not received antiretroviral therapy, or was an uninfected healthy control (not recorded which).

This clonotype was counted many times. This chain joins TRBV4-1 and TRBJ2-2; 12 bases agree with TRBD2. V was pared by 1 base and J by 1 base, with 1 base of the junction left unmatched. CDR1 and CDR2 (germline): MGHRA, YSYEKL. The CDR3 consists of 17 residues. The CDR3 loop reads CASSQGGLAGNTGELFF. Here the CDR3 DNA reads TGCGCCAGCAGCCAAGGGGGACTAGCGGGGAACACCGGGGAGCTGTTTTTT.

This clonotype has at least ten counts. The chain uses TRBV6-5 and TRBJ2-3, with TRBD2 matching 7 bases. Trimming at V came to 2 bases and at J to 5 bases, leaving 7 bases not matched to a gene. This CDR3 has 15 residues. The germline V gene has CDR1 MNHEY and CDR2 SVGAGI. The CDR3 spells CASSYVAGAKDTQYF. The DNA for the CDR3 is TGTGCCAGCAGTTACGTGGCGGGAGCGAAAGATACGCAGTATTTT.

The V call is TRBV9, the J call TRBJ2-5; 9 bases line up with TRBD2. This CDR3 spans 16 amino acids. With V trimmed by 0 bases and J by 5 bases, 8 bases remained unmatched. CDR1 and CDR2 from the germline V gene are SGDLS and YYNGEE. CDR3 in DNA: TGTGCCAGCAGCGTAGGAGGTAGCGGGAGAGGGGAGACCCAGTACTTC. Its protein product is CASSVGGSGRGETQYF.

Only a few counts were recorded for this clonotype. The chain employs TRBV4-2 and TRBJ2-3, with D perhaps matching TRBD1 (5 bases). Germline CDR1 LGHNA, CDR2 YNFKEQ. V shed 2 bases and J shed 11 bases, with 11 bases lying between them. This CDR3 spans 12 amino acids. As DNA, the CDR3 is TGTGCCAGCAGCCAAATCAATACAGGGCAGTATTTT. Its protein product is CASSQINTGQYF.

A remark on this clonotype: An end of the junction does not agree with germline; a read error may underlie this. The gene calls are TRBV29-1 and TRBJ1-3; D is ambiguous. The CDR3 sequence is 13 residues long. The germline V gene encodes CDR1 SQVTM and CDR2 ANQGSEA. The CDR3 is CSAERSDGNTVYF. The CDR3, as DNA: TGCAGCGCCGAACGGTCCGATGGAAACACCGTATATTTT.

This rearrangement joins TRBV2 to TRBJ2-1; D not resolved. The ends were cut back, 6 bases at V and 0 bases at J, with 12 bases in the middle. The germline CDR1 and CDR2 sequences are SNHLY and FYNNEI. CDR3 length equals 15 residues. CDR3 loop: CASSEETSSYNEQFF. DNA of the CDR3: TGTGCCAGCAGCGAGGAAACGAGCTCCTACAATGAGCAGTTCTTC.

A few counts support this clonotype. This chain joins TRBV15 and TRBJ2-7, with D hard to call. Looked up from germline, CDR1 is LNHNV and CDR2 is YYDKDF (reference sequence). This CDR3 contains 13 residues. V was cut by 0 bases and J by 4 bases, with 7 bases left in between. The CDR3 here is CATSRDGGYEQYF. CDR3 nucleotides: TGTGCCACCAGCAGAGATGGTGGATACGAGCAGTACTTC.

A note on this clonotype: Relative to the germline gene, one junction end is altered; a read error may explain this. The chain has TRBV28 and TRBJ2-3; 11 bases fit TRBD2. Germline CDR1 MDHEN, CDR2 SYDVKM. The CDR3 is made up of 16 amino acids. Here the CDR3 reads CGSSSRTSGFTDTQYF. The CDR3 coding sequence is TGTGGCAGCAGTTCCAGGACTAGCGGGTTCACAGATACGCAGTATTTT.

V and J are TRBV28 and TRBJ1-3; 7 bases align to TRBD1. V gave up 5 bases and J gave up 2 bases; unmatched junction bases: 9. There are 16 residues in the CDR3. Germline values: CDR1 MDHEN, CDR2 SYDVKM. The CDR3 sequence is CASSPYRGEAGNTIYF. The CDR3 region has the DNA TGTGCCAGCAGTCCCTACAGGGGAGAGGCTGGAAACACCATATATTTT. The variable domain in full, completed from reference TRBV28 and TRBJ1-3, reads DVKVTQSSRYLVKRTGEKVFLECVQDMDHENMFWYRQDPGLGLRLIYFSYDVKMKEKGDIPEGYSVSREKKERFSLILESASTNQTSMYLCASSPYRGEAGNTIYFGEGSWLTVV.

At least ten counts were recorded for this clonotype. This sequence joins TRBV7-9 and TRBJ2-1; D unclear. This CDR3 has 14 residues. Germline CDR1 and CDR2: SEHNR and FQNEAQ (reference sequence). V was shortened by 7 bases and J by 3 bases, with 13 bases between the two germline ends. The CDR3 DNA follows: TGTGCCAGCATCAACCCTCCATACTACAATGAGCAGTTCTTC. The encoded protein is CASINPPYYNEQFF.

The V and J genes are TRBV27 and TRBJ2-7; a possible D gene is TRBD2 (5 bases). This CDR3 is 12 amino acids long. V was cut by 5 bases and J by 5 bases, with 10 bases left in between. Per the germline V gene, CDR1 is MNHEY and CDR2 is SMNVEV (reference sequence). The CDR3 protein is CASSAGNDEQYF. CDR3 coding DNA: TGTGCCAGCAGTGCCGGGAACGACGAGCAGTACTTC.

The chain couples TRBV28 to TRBJ2-6; D remains ambiguous. The CDR3 runs to 14 residues. Deletions cut 3 bases from V and 0 bases from J, with 3 bases between. Germline CDR1 reads MDHEN; CDR2 reads SYDVKM. CDR3 sequence: CASSFGSGANVLTF. In nucleotides, the CDR3 is TGTGCCAGCAGTTTTGGCTCTGGGGCCAACGTCCTGACTTTC.

This clonotype was seen repeatedly, ten times or more. The chain is built from TRBV28 and TRBJ2-2; D tentatively reads TRBD1 or TRBD2 (5 bases each). CDR1 MDHEN and CDR2 SYDVKM come from the germline V gene. The CDR3 totals 15 residues. V lost 4 bases to trimming and J lost 4 bases, with 13 bases between them. This CDR3 is CASSSGASFTGELFF. In DNA form, the CDR3 reads TGTGCCAGCAGTTCCGGGGCCAGCTTCACCGGGGAGCTGTTTTTT.